The present T cell receptor (beta chain) was sequenced within a study of T cell responses to AZD1222 COVID-19 vaccine. General study findings and limits: Repertoire sampling was restricted to post-peak T cell response timepoints. Reports indicate that nearly half of spike-specific TCRs are directed at unmutated variant regions.

TCRdb keeps only in-frame clones here, not all; method: immunoSEQ multiplex PCR. The sample includes about 140,000 clones, about 90% of them seen just once. Germline V gives CDR1 LGHDT, CDR2 YNNKEL (reference sequence). This CDR3 comprises 14 residues. V was pared by 5 bases and J by 1 base, with 10 bases between. Notes on this clone: What it recognizes is unknown.

The clonotype comes from an adult who received the MenACWY meningococcal vaccine as a control. The material was peripheral blood, obtained 28 days after the second dose of the MenACWY control vaccine. This sequence joins TRBV3-1 (or the pseudogene TRBV3-2) and TRBJ2-3, with D unclear. This CDR3 reads CASSAGQGTDTQYF. In DNA form, the CDR3 reads TGTGCCAGCAGCGCCGGCCAGGGCACAGATACGCAGTATTTT.